One TCR beta chain is described in this entry. Its target is unknown. This entry is derived from a study of T cell repertoires in cytomegalovirus infection. This CDR3 is 16 amino acids long. Trimming at V came to 6 bases and at J to 5 bases, leaving 12 bases not matched to a gene. The germline V gene encodes CDR1 ENHRY and CDR2 SYGVKD. TCRdb re-called the reads through MiXCR, storing one row per CDR3 protein. The sample holds around 630,000 distinct CDR3 sequences, approximately 24% seen once. Study-level results: Using cumulative public TCR beta family frequency, the authors identified those who carried CMV together with the relevant HLA.

Sequences were obtained from CD8+ T cells from PBMCs. The chain carries TRBV10-3 and TRBJ2-2; 7 bases align to TRBD1. The sequence was collected from a human donor in good health (CMV status not recorded). Some clones in this sample may be carry-over from other donors' samples. CDR3 loop: CAIRTIRGSSTGELFF. The CDR3 region has the DNA TGTGCCATCAGAACAATCAGGGGGAGTTCGACCGGGGAGCTGTTTTTT.